This T cell receptor beta chain was sequenced during a study of spatial heterogeneity in lung cancer. Study information: Raw-read counts averaged over ten per unique TCR and UMI combination.

Documented time point: sample taken at primary tumor resection. Researchers sequenced whole RNA taken from tumor, nontumor lung or frozen PBMC without sorting. This clonotype was counted at least ten times. Its specificity is unknown. This beta chain is a stray read from a library made for alpha chains; its abundance is not meaningful. A unique molecular identifier was attached to every TCR cDNA molecule. TCRdb re-called the 5' RACE reads with MiXCR, one entry per CDR3 protein. The sample has 5,000 to 6,500 distinct CDR3 sequences, around 5% seen once; the top ten hold around 20%. Trimming took off 2 bases at V and 6 bases at J, with 5 bases between the two ends. CDR1 MNHNS and CDR2 SASEGT come from the germline V gene. The CDR3 totals 12 residues. Whole-study findings and limits: It was found that expanded intratumoral alpha and beta TCR counts tracked tumor mutation counts.

Sequenced material: lung tumor tissue, taken at surgery. The clonotype comes from a male donor with early-stage non-small cell lung cancer. The chain couples TRBV6-1 to TRBJ2-4; D gene ambiguous. CDR3 in DNA: TGTGCCAGCAGTGAAACAAGAAACATTCAGTACTTC. Translating gives CASSETRNIQYF.